One sample yielded the 14 T cell receptor beta chains listed below, sequenced in a study of T cells after yellow fever vaccination. From the 5' RACE reads, TCRdb called clonotypes with MiXCR, one entry per CDR3 protein. The data contain around 200,000 distinct CDR3 sequences, approximately 10% of them singletons. The sample was CD8+ T cells sorted from PBMCs, taken 15 days after the yellow fever booster vaccination. All receptors come from a man between 18 and 35 years old who received the YFV17D yellow fever vaccine.

The genes are TRBV3-1 and TRBJ2-7, with D perhaps given as TRBD1 or TRBD2 (5 bases each). Germline V gene lookup returns CDR1 LGHDT and CDR2 YNNKEL (reference sequence). The V end was cut by 4 bases, the J end by 4 bases, with 17 bases between. The CDR3 sequence is 15 residues long. For the CDR3, the DNA is TGTGCCAGCAGCCCCCACCCGGGACGGCAGTACGAGCAGTACGTC. Protein sequence: CASSPHPGRQYEQYV.

This clonotype was counted only a few times. The chain carries TRBV4-1 and TRBJ1-1; D perhaps matches TRBD1 (6 bases). From germline, CDR1 is MGHRA and CDR2 YSYEKL. V gave up 5 bases and J gave up 0 bases, with 19 bases separating them. There are 17 residues in the CDR3. The CDR3 bases are TGCGCCAGCAGCACCTTCGCCCTCGACAGGCTGAACACTGAAGCTTTCTTT. This sequence encodes CASSTFALDRLNTEAFF.

The V and J genes are TRBV4-1 and TRBJ2-5, with D uncertain. Trimming left V 1 base short and J 5 bases short, with 11 bases between. Germline lookup yields CDR1 MGHRA and CDR2 YSYEKL. This CDR3 region has 14 residues. The CDR3 sequence: CASSQGGLWETQYF. The CDR3 DNA sequence: TGCGCCAGCAGCCAAGGCGGCTTGTGGGAGACCCAGTACTTC.

This clonotype was picked up a small number of times. The chain recombines TRBV6-5 with TRBJ1-1; 7 nucleotides match TRBD1. Germline trimming cut 2 bases from V and 7 bases from J; bases unmatched to any gene: 4. Germline lookup yields CDR1 MNHEY and CDR2 SVGAGI. CDR3 length: 13 amino acids. This CDR3 reads CASSYGGQDEAFF. CDR3 coding DNA: TGTGCCAGCAGTTACGGTGGACAGGATGAAGCTTTCTTT.

The table lists this clonotype with a few counts. The chain is built from TRBV11-2 and TRBJ1-2; possible D gene TRBD1, 6 bases. V lost 3 bases, J lost 6 bases, and 20 bases lay in between. Germline V gene data show CDR1 as SGHAT and CDR2 as FQNNGV. The length of the CDR3 is 16 residues. CDR3 residues: CASSFTNPGGKDGYTF. As DNA, the CDR3 is TGTGCCAGCAGCTTTACGAACCCGGGGGGCAAGGATGGCTACACCTTC.

The chain recombines TRBV27 with TRBJ1-1; possibly TRBD1 for D (5 bases). From germline, CDR1 is MNHEY and CDR2 SMNVEV (reference sequence). V lost 4 bases and J 2 bases, leaving 11 bases between the germline ends. CDR3 length: 14 residues. In nucleotides, the CDR3 is TGTGCCAGCAGTTGGGGCTGGGGTAACACTGAAGCTTTCTTT. Encoded protein: CASSWGWGNTEAFF.

This clonotype appeared a few times. The chain combines TRBV6-2 or TRBV6-3 with TRBJ2-1, with 10 bases identical to TRBD2. Germline CDR1 is MNHEY and CDR2 is SVGEGT. The CDR3 covers 17 residues. V was clipped by 2 bases and J by 5 bases; unmatched bases: 9. CDR3 bases: TGTGCCAGCAGTTACCTTAGTAGCGGGGGGCCTAACAATGAGCAGTTCTTC. The encoded protein is CASSYLSSGGPNNEQFF.

The chain recombines TRBV10-2 with TRBJ2-7, with D possibly matching TRBD1 (6 bases). Germline-derived CDR1 and CDR2 are WSHSY and SAAADI. This CDR3 region has 17 residues. The germline V and J ends were trimmed by 10 bases and 2 bases, with 27 bases remaining between them. The CDR3 DNA sequence: TGCGCCATCAGGGAAGTTCAGGGGATCATCCGTCCCTACGAGCAGTACTTC. Amino acids: CAIREVQGIIRPYEQYF.

The sample holds a few counts of this clonotype. The chain couples TRBV7-9 to TRBJ1-5; D is uncertain. The V end was cut by 6 bases, the J end by 0 bases, with 12 bases between. Germline V gene sequence: CDR1 SEHNR, CDR2 FQNEAQ (reference sequence). The CDR3 is 15 residues long. The CDR3 is CASSFDGDSNQPQHF. The CDR3 DNA reads as TGTGCCAGCAGTTTCGACGGAGATAGCAATCAGCCCCAGCATTTT.

The rearrangement joins TRBV6-2 or TRBV6-3 to TRBJ1-1, with 7 bases fitting TRBD1. This CDR3 comprises 13 residues. CDR1 MNHEY and CDR2 SVGEGT come from the germline V gene. The trim removed 10 bases at V and 2 bases at J, leaving 7 bases unmatched. In DNA, the CDR3 is TGTGCCACCCTGGGGACAGTAAACACTGAAGCTTTCTTT. The encoded protein is CATLGTVNTEAFF.

V and J are TRBV5-1 and TRBJ2-1, with TRBD2 identical over 9 bases. The CDR3 loop spans 13 amino acids. Germline CDR1 SGHRS, CDR2 YFSETQ. V lost 3 bases, J lost 10 bases, and 5 bases stayed unmatched. CDR3 sequence reads: CASSWGLAQEQFF. CDR3 bases: TGCGCCAGCAGCTGGGGACTAGCTCAGGAGCAGTTCTTC.

The chain employs TRBV29-1 and TRBJ2-3, with TRBD1 matching 8 bases. Per the germline V gene, CDR1 is SQVTM and CDR2 is ANQGSEA. This CDR3 region has 13 residues. V lost 3 bases to trimming and J lost 3 bases; unmatched junction nucleotides: 2. The CDR3, as DNA: TGCAGCGTTGATCGGACAGGGACAGATACGCAGTATTTT. Protein sequence: CSVDRTGTDTQYF.

V gene TRBV3-1 combines with J gene TRBJ2-7, with D possibly being TRBD2 (5 bases). CDR3 length: 15 residues. Trimming took 10 bases from V and 6 from J, leaving 25 bases between them. Germline CDR1 reads LGHDT; CDR2 reads YNNKEL (reference sequence). The CDR3 here is CAIHHWETLGVEQYV. CDR3 in DNA: TGTGCCATCCACCACTGGGAGACCCTCGGGGTCGAGCAGTACGTC.

This clonotype has more than one count but fewer than ten. The V and J genes are TRBV12-3 or TRBV12-4 and TRBJ2-2; TRBD1 or TRBD2 may be the D gene (5 bases each). This CDR3 comprises 15 residues. Trimming took off 6 bases at V and 5 bases at J, with 16 bases between the two ends. This chain's CDR3 is CASRRGATLTGELFF. Written as DNA, the CDR3 is TGTGCCAGCAGGAGGGGCGCAACCCTAACCGGGGAGCTGTTTTTT.